This is a list of T cell receptor beta chains from one sample in a study of cytomegalovirus exposure and HLA in healthy donors. Assay: immunoSEQ multiplex PCR; the TCRdb copy retains only in-frame clones and omits some. The profile shows tens of thousands of clones, 85% to 95% of them singletons. Sequenced: PBMCs. Every receptor here comes from a young man in good health and CMV-seropositive. The conserved cysteine and the conserved F or W are not part of the CDR3 here.

V	CDR3
TRBV5-4	ASSSHFRGETQY
TRBV21-1	ASSTHRTKSSYEQY
TRBV11-2	ASSLAFVHGGSQY
TRBV11-3	ASSSLTGREATDTQY
TRBV7-9	ASSLRGWGTEAF
TRBV13	ASSSGTGLMNTEAF
TRBV7-9	ASSLGDSEKLF
TRBV27	ASMVPGGNTEAF
TRBV9	ASSVSGRAHYNEQF
TRBV28	ASSLMGSGRDSSYEQY
TRBV6-6	ASSYLGVDTQY
TRBV2	ASSEVTGIQPQH
TRBV7-2	ASSLTSGITDTQY
TRBV6-5	ASSSGDREQY
TRBV6-1	ASSEQGFGNQPQH
TRBV28	ASRQKGAKAF
TRBV6-1	ASRGQGEETQY
TRBV6-1	ASSARNGGRNTIY
TRBV19	ASSEGASGSTDTQY
TRBV2	ASSDASAADTQY
TRBV11-3	ASSFGEDTEAF